These 19 T cell receptor beta chains share one sample of origin, sequenced in a study of CD8+ T cells in alopecia areata. Sorting used CD4, CD8alpha, NKG2D, NKG2ACE and other markers on pooled cutaneous lymph node cells. Sequencing used cDNA as its template, made by extracting RNA and reverse transcribing it. Libraries were prepared by immunoSEQ multiplex PCR; TCRdb keeps only in-frame clonotypes and omits some of them. This sample comprises 200,000 to 300,000 clones, none seen once only. Material for sequencing was CD4+ T cells sorted from a lymph node. The receptor set was obtained from a C3H/HeJ mouse with alopecia areata. As its MHC haplotype, the strain has H2-k.

This clone was seen repeatedly, ten times or more. These gene names are mouse names. The read halts 4 residues ahead of the CDR3 end, with the missing end drawn from the germline J gene. The chain carries TRBV16 and TRBJ2-1; perhaps TRBD1 as D (8 bases). The V gene's germline CDR1 is SGHSA and CDR2 FRNQAP. The length of the CDR3 is 15 residues. V was trimmed by 5 bases and J by 2 bases, leaving 13 bases between them. The sequenced CDR3 bases are TGTGCAAGCAGCACCACAGGGGGGGACTATGCT. Encoded protein: CASSTTGGDYA. The CDR3, in full, reads CASSTTGGDYAEQFF.

A word on this clone: Mouse germline and gene names are used. The read halts 4 residues ahead of the CDR3 end, with the missing end drawn from the germline J gene. The genes are TRBV19 and TRBJ2-1; D gene unclear. The CDR3 loop spans 14 amino acids. V lost 2 bases and J 1 base, leaving 7 bases between the germline ends. Germline loops: CDR1 FNHDT, CDR2 SITEND (reference sequence). The CDR3 loop reads CASSISINYAEQFF. Partial CDR3 DNA: TGTGCCAGCAGTATTTCCATCAACTATGCT.

This clone has only a few counts. Each gene name is a mouse one. Read coverage stops 4 residues before the CDR3 terminus; the germline J gene supplies the remainder. This sequence joins TRBV13-1 and TRBJ2-3, with 10 bases aligning to TRBD2. There are 16 residues in the CDR3. V lost 1 base to trimming and J lost 3 bases; unmatched junction nucleotides: 5. Germline V lookup: CDR1 NSHNY, CDR2 SYGAGN. Incomplete CDR3 DNA: TGTGCCAGCAGTGATTCTGGGGGGGCGCTGGCAGAA. This codes for CASSDSGGALAE. The full CDR3 protein reads CASSDSGGALAETLYF.

This clone appeared a few times. The listed genes are named as in mouse. Sequencing ends 4 residues short of the CDR3 end; the germline J gene provides the rest. V gene TRBV14 combines with J gene TRBJ2-7, with D perhaps TRBD1 (6 bases). Per germline, CDR1 SGHDT and CDR2 FRDEAV. The CDR3 contains 14 residues. Trimming took off 4 bases at V and 0 bases at J, with 11 bases between the two ends. The sequenced part of the CDR3 DNA is TGTGCCAGCAGTCCAGGGGTCAGCTCCTAT. Translating gives CASSPGVSSY. The entire CDR3 reads CASSPGVSSYEQYF.

On this clone: Gene names refer to mouse genes. The read finishes 4 residues shy of the CDR3 end, and the germline J gene is used to complete it. The chain uses TRBV5 and TRBJ2-2, with 8 bases lining up with TRBD2. J was trimmed by 1 base and V by 0 bases; bases with no gene match: 7. The germline V gene has CDR1 LGHNA and CDR2 YNLKQL (reference sequence). The CDR3 totals 18 residues. The CDR3 is CASSQEYGGGENTGQLYF. The CDR3 bases that were read are TGTGCCAGCAGCCAAGAGTATGGGGGGGGAGAAAACACCGGG.

Worth noting for this clone: Gene names refer to mouse genes. The read terminates 4 residues before the CDR3 end, so the remaining end is supplied by the germline J gene. This chain connects TRBV13-3 to TRBJ2-3, with 10 bases matching TRBD2. Germline CDR1 reads NNHDY; CDR2 reads SYVADS. The V gene end was trimmed by 0 bases and the J gene end by 0 bases; junction bases not matched to a gene: 4. This CDR3 spans 17 amino acids. CDR3 bases read: TGTGCCAGCAGTGATGCCCGGGACTGGGGTAGTGCAGAA. Its translation is CASSDARDWGSAE. The whole CDR3 region reads CASSDARDWGSAETLYF.

For this clone: Mouse gene names apply. The read ends 4 residues before the CDR3 terminus; that terminus is restored from the germline J gene. Different DNA sequences within this sample yield the same CDR3. V gene TRBV29 combines with J gene TRBJ2-5, with TRBD1 identical over 9 bases. V lost 6 bases to trimming and J lost 0 bases; unmatched junction nucleotides: 1. The CDR3 totals 14 residues. The V gene's germline CDR1 is MSHET and CDR2 SYDVDS. The CDR3 bases that were read are TGTGCTAGCAGGGACAGGGGTAACCAAGAC. Amino acids: CASRDRGNQD. The complete CDR3 reads CASRDRGNQDTQYF. The whole variable domain, filled in from reference TRBV29 and TRBJ2-5, reads DMKVTQMPRYLIKRMGENVLLECGQDMSHETMYWYRQDPGLGLQLIYISYDVDSNSEGDIPKGYRVSRKKREHFSLILDSAKTNQTSVYFCASRDRGNQDTQYFGPGTRLLVL.

A few counts support this clone. Gene names follow the mouse nomenclature. The read finishes 4 residues shy of the CDR3 end, and the germline J gene is used to complete it. The gene calls are TRBV29 and TRBJ1-2; D is possibly TRBD1 (5 bases). Germline values: CDR1 MSHET, CDR2 SYDVDS. V was trimmed by 3 bases and J by 0 bases, leaving 8 bases between them. The CDR3 contains 14 residues. CDR3 region: CASSFGGANSDYTF. The sequenced part of the CDR3 DNA is TGTGCTAGCAGTTTTGGGGGGGCAAACTCC.

In the case of this clone: Gene names are mouse gene names. The DNA ends 4 residues before the CDR3 does, and the rest of the CDR3 is filled in from the germline J gene. The chain uses TRBV13-3 and TRBJ2-2, with D hard to call. Germline values: CDR1 NNHDY, CDR2 SYVADS. This CDR3 has 14 residues. Trimming took 0 bases from V and 3 from J, leaving 6 bases between them. Partial CDR3 DNA: TGTGCCAGCAGTGATGCACAGTACACCGGG. Protein: CASSDAQYTG. Given in full, the CDR3 is CASSDAQYTGQLYF.

On this clone: Gene names are the mouse ones. The read falls 4 residues short of the CDR3 end, and the missing part is taken from the germline J gene. This chain connects TRBV1 to TRBJ1-2; a possible D gene is TRBD1 (5 bases). The V end lost 3 bases, the J end lost 0 bases, and 11 bases lay between the germline ends. The CDR3 consists of 15 residues. Per germline, CDR1 NSQYPW and CDR2 LRSPGD (reference sequence). CDR3 DNA (partial): TGCACCTGCAGTGCGGGAGAGACAGCAAACTCC. It translates to CTCSAGETANS. In full, the CDR3 is CTCSAGETANSDYTF.

This clone was detected a few times. The gene names given are mouse names. Sequencing ends 3 residues short of the CDR3 end; the germline J gene provides the rest. This chain connects TRBV31 to TRBJ1-6; perhaps TRBD1 as D (6 bases). TRBJ1-6 is assigned to the ORF class and has an uncertain function. The CDR3 is 15 amino acids. Per germline, CDR1 GKSSPN and CDR2 SITVG. Trimming cost V 3 bases and J 0 bases, with 9 bases left between them. The sequenced CDR3 bases are TGTGCCTGGAGGGGACAATCTTCCTATAATTCGCCC. Translating it yields CAWRGQSSYNSP. The CDR3, in full, reads CAWRGQSSYNSPLYF.

As regards this clone: Germline and genes here are mouse. The observed sequence ends 4 residues before the CDR3 terminus, with the missing tail filled in from the germline J gene. Other DNA sequences from this sample encode an identical CDR3 as well. This rearrangement joins TRBV1 to TRBJ2-3, with 9 bases that match TRBD2. Trimming removed 2 bases from V and 0 bases from J; junction bases left unmatched: 3. The CDR3 contains 16 residues. CDR1 NSQYPW and CDR2 LRSPGD come from the germline V gene (reference sequence). CDR3 in amino acids: CTCSARTGASAETLYF. The DNA read from the CDR3 is TGCACCTGCAGTGCAAGGACTGGGGCTAGTGCAGAA.

Notes on this clone: Genes and germline are mouse. The CDR3 end is not reached by the read, which stops 3 residues before it; the germline J gene fills it in. The J gene is TRBJ1-6, the V gene TRBV12-2; no definite D call. TRBJ1-6 is classed as an ORF, of uncertain function. V lost 4 bases and J lost 9, with 9 bases in between. CDR3 size: 12 residues. The germline V gene has CDR1 SGHLS and CDR2 HYDKME. The CDR3 sequence is CASSPYVSPLYF. The part of the CDR3 DNA that was read is TGTGCCAGCTCCCCCTATGTTTCGCCC.

Note on this clone: Gene labels here are mouse ones. The observed sequence ends 4 residues before the CDR3 terminus, with the missing tail filled in from the germline J gene. The chain employs TRBV5 and TRBJ2-1; 8 bases match TRBD2. Trimming removed 0 bases from V and 4 bases from J; junction bases left unmatched: 5. Per germline, CDR1 LGHNA and CDR2 YNLKQL (reference sequence). The CDR3 consists of 16 residues. CDR3 residues: CASSQESLGGYAEQFF. The DNA read from the CDR3 is TGTGCCAGCAGCCAAGAGAGTCTGGGGGGTTATGCT.

This clone occurred a few times. Mouse germline and gene names are used. The read is 4 residues too short to cover the CDR3 end, so that end is filled in from the germline J gene. This chain joins TRBV13-1 and TRBJ1-1, with D perhaps matching TRBD1 (5 bases). From germline, CDR1 is NSHNY and CDR2 SYGAGN. The CDR3 spans 13 residues. The DNA read from the CDR3 is TGTGCCAGCAGTAACCTGGGGGAACGA. Translating gives CASSNLGER. The entire CDR3 reads CASSNLGEREVFF.

This clone was seen a handful of times. Gene names and germline refer to mouse. The CDR3 end falls 4 residues outside the read, so it is completed with the germline J gene. The same CDR3 can be traced to other DNA sequences in this sample. The rearrangement joins TRBV13-3 to TRBJ2-7, with 8 bases aligning to TRBD2. The V gene's germline CDR1 is NNHDY and CDR2 SYVADS. The CDR3 length is 14 residues. V shed 4 bases and J 0 bases; nucleotides not matched to a gene: 3. Incomplete CDR3 DNA: TGTGCCAGCAGTCAAACTGGGGGCTCCTAT. Translation gives CASSQTGGSY. The whole CDR3 sequence reads CASSQTGGSYEQYF.

Only a few counts were recorded for this clone. Mouse gene names apply. The read ends 4 residues before the CDR3 terminus; that terminus is restored from the germline J gene. The rearrangement uses TRBV31 and TRBJ2-1, with a tentative D call TRBD1 (6 bases). The CDR3 covers 14 residues. Between the trimmed V and J ends, which lost 3 bases and 1 base, there was a span of 10 bases. In germline, CDR1 is GKSSPN, CDR2 SITVG. The sequenced part of the CDR3 DNA is TGTGCCTGGAGCCCACAGGGAAACTATGCT. Its protein is CAWSPQGNYA. The complete CDR3 protein is CAWSPQGNYAEQFF.

Concerning this clone itself: Each gene name is a mouse one. The sequence runs out 4 residues before the end of the CDR3; the remainder is reconstructed from the germline J gene. The V call is TRBV14, the J call TRBJ1-1; possibly TRBD1 for D (6 bases). The CDR3 loop spans 13 amino acids. CDR1 and CDR2 (germline): SGHDT, FRDEAV. V lost 4 bases to trimming and J lost 3 bases, with 10 bases between them. The covered CDR3 bases are TGTGCCAGCAGTAATTCAGGGGACACA. This sequence encodes CASSNSGDT. The whole CDR3 region reads CASSNSGDTEVFF.

The sample holds a few counts of this clone. Genes and germline come from the mouse. From the germline J gene comes the end of the CDR3, since the read stops 4 residues before it. Other DNA sequences in this sample translate to the same CDR3. The gene calls are TRBV5 and TRBJ2-3, with 9 bases lining up with TRBD2. Germline values: CDR1 LGHNA, CDR2 YNLKQL (reference sequence). This CDR3 is 15 amino acids long. V trimming: 3 bases; J trimming: 1 base; junction bases outside the gene matches: 2. The CDR3 region is CASSQLGGGAETLYF. Incomplete CDR3 DNA: TGTGCCAGCAGCCAGCTGGGGGGGGGTGCAGAA.